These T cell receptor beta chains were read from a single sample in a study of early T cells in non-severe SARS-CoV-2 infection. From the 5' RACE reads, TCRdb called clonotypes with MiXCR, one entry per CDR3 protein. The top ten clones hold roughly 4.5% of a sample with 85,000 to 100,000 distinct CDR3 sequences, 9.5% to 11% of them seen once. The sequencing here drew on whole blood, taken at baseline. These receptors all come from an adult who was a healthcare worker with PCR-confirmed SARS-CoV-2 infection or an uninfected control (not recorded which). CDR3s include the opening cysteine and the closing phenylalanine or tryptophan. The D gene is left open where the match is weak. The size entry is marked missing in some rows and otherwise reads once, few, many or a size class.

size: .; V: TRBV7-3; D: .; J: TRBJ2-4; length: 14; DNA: TGTGCCAGCAGCTTAGGGACAACGGGAAACATTCAGTACTTC; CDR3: CASSLGTTGNIQYF
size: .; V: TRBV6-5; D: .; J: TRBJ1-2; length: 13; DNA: TGTGCCAGCAGGAGGGCGAGCAAGGCCGGCTACACCTTC; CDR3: CASRRASKAGYTF
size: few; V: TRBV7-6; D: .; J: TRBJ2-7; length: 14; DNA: TGTGCCAGCAGCCCCGGGTACAGCACCTACGAGCAGTACTTC; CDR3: CASSPGYSTYEQYF
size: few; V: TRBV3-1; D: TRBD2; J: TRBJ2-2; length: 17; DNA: TGTGCCAGCAGCGAGGGGACTAGCGGGACAGGCACCGGGGAGCTGTTTTTT; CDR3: CASSEGTSGTGTGELFF
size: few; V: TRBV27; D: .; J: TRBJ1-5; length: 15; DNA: TGTGCCAGCAAACCCGGTGGGGGGCCCTATCAGCCCCAGCATTTT; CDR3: CASKPGGGPYQPQHF
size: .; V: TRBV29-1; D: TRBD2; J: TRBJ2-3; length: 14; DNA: TGCAGCGTTGAACCAGCGGGGGTTGCGGATACGCAGTATTTT; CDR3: CSVEPAGVADTQYF
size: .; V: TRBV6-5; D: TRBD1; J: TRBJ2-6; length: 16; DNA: TGTGCCAGCAGCCGGGACAGCCTCTCTGGGGCCAACGTCCTGACTTTC; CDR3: CASSRDSLSGANVLTF
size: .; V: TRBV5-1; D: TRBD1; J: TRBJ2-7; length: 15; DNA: TGCGCCAGCAGCTTGGACCCGGGACAGGGGAGGGAGCAGTACTTC; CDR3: CASSLDPGQGREQYF
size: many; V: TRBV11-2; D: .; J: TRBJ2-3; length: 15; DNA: TGTGCCAGCAGCCGGCACCGACAGGGCACAGATACGCAGTATTTT; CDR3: CASSRHRQGTDTQYF
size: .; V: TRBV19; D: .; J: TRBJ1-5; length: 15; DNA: TGTGCCAGTAGTCCTCTTCAGCTAAGCAATCAGCCCCAGCATTTT; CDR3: CASSPLQLSNQPQHF